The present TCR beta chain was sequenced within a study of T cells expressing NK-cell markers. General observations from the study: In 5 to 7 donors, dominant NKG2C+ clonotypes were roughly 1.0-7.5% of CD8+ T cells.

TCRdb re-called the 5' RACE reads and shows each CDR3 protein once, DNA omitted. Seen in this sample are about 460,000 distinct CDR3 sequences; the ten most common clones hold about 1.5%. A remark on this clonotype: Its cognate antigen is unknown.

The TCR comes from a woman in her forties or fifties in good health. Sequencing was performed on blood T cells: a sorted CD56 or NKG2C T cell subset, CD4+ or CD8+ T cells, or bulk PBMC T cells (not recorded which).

The CDR3 sequence is CATSRWSPGEGETQYF. This chain joins TRBV24-1 and TRBJ2-5; TCRdb's D gene call, TRBD2, goes unchecked for lack of DNA. Germline V gives CDR1 KGHDR, CDR2 SFDVKD. The length of the CDR3 is 16 residues.